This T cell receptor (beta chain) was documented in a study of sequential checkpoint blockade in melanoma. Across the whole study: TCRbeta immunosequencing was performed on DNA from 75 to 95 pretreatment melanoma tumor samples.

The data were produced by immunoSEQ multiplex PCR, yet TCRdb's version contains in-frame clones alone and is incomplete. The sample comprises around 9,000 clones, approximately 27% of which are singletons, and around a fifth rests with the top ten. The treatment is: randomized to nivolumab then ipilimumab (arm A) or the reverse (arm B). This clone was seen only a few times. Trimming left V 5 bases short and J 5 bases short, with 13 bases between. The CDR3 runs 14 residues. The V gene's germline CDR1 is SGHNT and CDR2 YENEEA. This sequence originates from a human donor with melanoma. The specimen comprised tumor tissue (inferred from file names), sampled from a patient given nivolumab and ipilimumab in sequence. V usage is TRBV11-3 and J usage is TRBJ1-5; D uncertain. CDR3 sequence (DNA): TGTGCCAGCAGCCTGGGCTTCGGCGATCAGCCCCAGCATTTT. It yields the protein CASSLGFGDQPQHF.